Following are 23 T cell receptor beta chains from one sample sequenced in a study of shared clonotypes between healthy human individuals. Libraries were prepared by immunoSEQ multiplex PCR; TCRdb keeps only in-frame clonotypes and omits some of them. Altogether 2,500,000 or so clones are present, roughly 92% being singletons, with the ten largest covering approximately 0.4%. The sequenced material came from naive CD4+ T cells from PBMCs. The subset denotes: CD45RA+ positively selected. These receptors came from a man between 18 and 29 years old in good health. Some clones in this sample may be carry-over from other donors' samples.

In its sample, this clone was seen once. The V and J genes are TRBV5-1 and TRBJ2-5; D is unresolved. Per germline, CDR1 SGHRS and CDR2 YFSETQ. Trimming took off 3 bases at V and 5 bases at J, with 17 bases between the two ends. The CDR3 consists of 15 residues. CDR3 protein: CASSSLSAGRETQYF. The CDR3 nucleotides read TGCGCCAGCAGCTCCCTGTCGGCCGGGCGCGAGACCCAGTACTTC.

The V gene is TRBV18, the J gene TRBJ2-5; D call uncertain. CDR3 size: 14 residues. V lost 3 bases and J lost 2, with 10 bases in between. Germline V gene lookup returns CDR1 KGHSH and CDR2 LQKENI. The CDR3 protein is CASSPSRSQETQYF. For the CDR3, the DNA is TGTGCCAGCTCACCCTCCCGGTCGCAAGAGACCCAGTACTTC.

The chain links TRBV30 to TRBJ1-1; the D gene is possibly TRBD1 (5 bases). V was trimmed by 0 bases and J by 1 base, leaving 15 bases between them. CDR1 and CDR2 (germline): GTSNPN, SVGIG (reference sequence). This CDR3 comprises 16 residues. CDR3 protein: CAWSVLIGTGNTEAFF. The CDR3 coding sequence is TGTGCCTGGAGTGTATTGATCGGAACAGGGAACACTGAAGCTTTCTTT.

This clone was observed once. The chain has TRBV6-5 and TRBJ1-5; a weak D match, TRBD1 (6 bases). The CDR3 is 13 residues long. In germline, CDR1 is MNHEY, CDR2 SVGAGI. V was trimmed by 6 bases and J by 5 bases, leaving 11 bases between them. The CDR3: CASRSGEHQPQHF. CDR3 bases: TGTGCCAGCAGGTCAGGGGAGCATCAGCCCCAGCATTTT.

In nucleotides, the CDR3 is TGTGCCAGCAGCGAACTGGAGAGGAGCTCCTACGAGCAGTACTTC. Translating gives CASSELERSSYEQYF. The gene calls are TRBV6-6 and TRBJ2-5; no clear D gene. The end of the DNA fits TRBJ2-7 better, so the J call may be wrong. Per the germline V gene, CDR1 is MNHNY and CDR2 is SVGAGI (reference sequence). The CDR3 is 15 amino acids.

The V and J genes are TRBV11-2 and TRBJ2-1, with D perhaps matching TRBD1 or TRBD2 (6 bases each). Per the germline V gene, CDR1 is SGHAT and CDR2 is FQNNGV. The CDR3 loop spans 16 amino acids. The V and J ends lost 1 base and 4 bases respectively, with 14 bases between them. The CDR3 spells CASSLVAGQIYNEQFF. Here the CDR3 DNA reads TGTGCCAGCAGCTTAGTGGCGGGACAAATATACAATGAGCAGTTCTTC.

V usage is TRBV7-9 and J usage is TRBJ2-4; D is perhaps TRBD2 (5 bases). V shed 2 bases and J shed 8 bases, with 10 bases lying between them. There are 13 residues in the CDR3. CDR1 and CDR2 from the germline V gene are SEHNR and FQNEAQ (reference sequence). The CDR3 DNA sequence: TGTGCCAGCAGCTTATCGGGGTTATACATTCAGTACTTC. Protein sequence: CASSLSGLYIQYF.

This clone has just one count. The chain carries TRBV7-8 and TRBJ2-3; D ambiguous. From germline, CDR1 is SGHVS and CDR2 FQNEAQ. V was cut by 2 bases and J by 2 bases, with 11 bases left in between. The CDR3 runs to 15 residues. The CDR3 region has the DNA TGTGCCAGCAGCTTATCGTCTCTTGTCACAGATACGCAGTATTTT. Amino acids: CASSLSSLVTDTQYF.

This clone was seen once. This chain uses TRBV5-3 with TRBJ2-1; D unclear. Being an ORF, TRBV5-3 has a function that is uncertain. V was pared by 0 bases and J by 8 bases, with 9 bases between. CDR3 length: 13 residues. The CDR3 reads CARSLGIVDEQFF. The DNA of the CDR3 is TGTGCCAGAAGCTTGGGAATCGTAGATGAGCAGTTCTTC.

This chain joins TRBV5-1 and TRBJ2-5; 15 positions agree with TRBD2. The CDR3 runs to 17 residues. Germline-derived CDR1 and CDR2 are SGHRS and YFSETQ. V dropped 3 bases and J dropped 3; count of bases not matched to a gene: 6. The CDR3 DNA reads TGCGCCAGCAGCTCTGGGACTAGCGGGAGGTTTGAAGAGACCCAGTACTTC. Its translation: CASSSGTSGRFEETQYF.

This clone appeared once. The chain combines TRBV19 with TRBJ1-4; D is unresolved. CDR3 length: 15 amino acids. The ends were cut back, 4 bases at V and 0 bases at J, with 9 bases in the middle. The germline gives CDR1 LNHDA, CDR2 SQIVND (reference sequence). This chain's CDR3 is CASSRWEATNEKLFF. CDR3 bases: TGTGCCAGTAGTAGATGGGAGGCAACTAATGAAAAACTGTTTTTT.

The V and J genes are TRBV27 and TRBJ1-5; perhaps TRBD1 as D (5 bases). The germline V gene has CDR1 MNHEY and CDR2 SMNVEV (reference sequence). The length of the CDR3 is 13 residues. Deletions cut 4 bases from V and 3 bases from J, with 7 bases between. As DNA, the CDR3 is TGTGCCAGCAGTTGGGGGGACAATCAGCCCCAGCATTTT. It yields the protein CASSWGDNQPQHF.

This CDR3 reads CASSLQALSDYGYTF. CDR3 nucleotides: TGTGCCAGCAGTTTACAGGCCTTATCCGACTATGGCTACACCTTC. The gene calls are TRBV28 and TRBJ1-2; no firm D call. The V end was cut by 2 bases, the J end by 3 bases, with 13 bases between. The CDR3 is 15 amino acids. Looked up from germline, CDR1 is MDHEN and CDR2 is SYDVKM.

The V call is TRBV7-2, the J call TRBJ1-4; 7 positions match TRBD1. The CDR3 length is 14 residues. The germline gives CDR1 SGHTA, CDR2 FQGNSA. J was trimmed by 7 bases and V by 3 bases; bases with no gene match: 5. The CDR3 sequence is CASSLRGQVEKLFF. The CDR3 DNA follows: TGTGCCAGCAGCTTGAGGGGGCAGGTTGAAAAACTGTTTTTT. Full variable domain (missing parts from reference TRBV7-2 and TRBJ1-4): GAGVSQSPSNKVTEKGKDVELRCDPISGHTALYWYRQSLGQGLEFLIYFQGNSAPDKSGLPSDRFSAERTGGSVSTLTIQRTQQEDSAVYLCASSLRGQVEKLFFGSGTQLSVL.

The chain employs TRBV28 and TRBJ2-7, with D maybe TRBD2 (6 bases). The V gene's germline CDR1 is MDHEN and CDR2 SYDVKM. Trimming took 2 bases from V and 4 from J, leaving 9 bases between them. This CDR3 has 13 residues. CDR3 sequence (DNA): TGTGCCAGCAGTTTAGACGGAGGGTACGAGCAGTACTTC. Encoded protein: CASSLDGGYEQYF. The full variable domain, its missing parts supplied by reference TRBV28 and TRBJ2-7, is DVKVTQSSRYLVKRTGEKVFLECVQDMDHENMFWYRQDPGLGLRLIYFSYDVKMKEKGDIPEGYSVSREKKERFSLILESASTNQTSMYLCASSLDGGYEQYFGPGTRLTVT.

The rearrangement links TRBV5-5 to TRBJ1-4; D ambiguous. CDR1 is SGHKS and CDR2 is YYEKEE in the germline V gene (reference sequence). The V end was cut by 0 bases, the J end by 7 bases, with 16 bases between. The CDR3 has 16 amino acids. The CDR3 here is CASSLAPGSEGEKLFF. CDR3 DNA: TGTGCCAGCAGCTTGGCGCCAGGTTCCGAGGGTGAAAAACTGTTTTTT.

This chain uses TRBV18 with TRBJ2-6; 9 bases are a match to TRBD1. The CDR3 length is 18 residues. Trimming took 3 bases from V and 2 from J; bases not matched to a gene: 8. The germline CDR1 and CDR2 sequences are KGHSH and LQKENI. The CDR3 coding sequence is TGTGCCAGCTCACCGGTTGGGACAGGGCCAACTGGGGCCAACGTCCTGACTTTC. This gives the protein CASSPVGTGPTGANVLTF.

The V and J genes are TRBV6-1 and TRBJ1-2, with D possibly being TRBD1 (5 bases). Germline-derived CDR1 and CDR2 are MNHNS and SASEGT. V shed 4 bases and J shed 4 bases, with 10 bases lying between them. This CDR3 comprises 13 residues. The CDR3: CASSAGFFYGYTF. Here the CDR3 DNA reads TGTGCCAGCAGTGCAGGGTTTTTCTATGGCTACACCTTC.

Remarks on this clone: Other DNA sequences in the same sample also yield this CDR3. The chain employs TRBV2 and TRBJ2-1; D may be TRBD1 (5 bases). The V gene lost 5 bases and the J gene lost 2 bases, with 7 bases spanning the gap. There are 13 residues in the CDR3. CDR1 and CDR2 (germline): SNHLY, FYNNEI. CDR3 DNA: TGTGCCAGCAGTTCAGGGACCTACAATGAGCAGTTCTTC. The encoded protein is CASSSGTYNEQFF.

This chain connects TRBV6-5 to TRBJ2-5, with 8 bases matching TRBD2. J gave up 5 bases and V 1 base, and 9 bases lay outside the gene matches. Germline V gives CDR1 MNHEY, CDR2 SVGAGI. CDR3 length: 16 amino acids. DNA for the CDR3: TGTGCCAGCAGTTACTTCGCCGGGAGGGCCTGGGAGACCCAGTACTTC. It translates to CASSYFAGRAWETQYF.

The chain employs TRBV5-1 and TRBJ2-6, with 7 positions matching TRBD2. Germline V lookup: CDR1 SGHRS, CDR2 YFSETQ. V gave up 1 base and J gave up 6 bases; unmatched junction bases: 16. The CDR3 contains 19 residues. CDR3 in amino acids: CASSLMVSGRSYEANVLTF. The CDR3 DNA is TGCGCCAGCAGCTTGATGGTTAGCGGGCGTTCTTACGAGGCCAACGTCCTGACTTTC.

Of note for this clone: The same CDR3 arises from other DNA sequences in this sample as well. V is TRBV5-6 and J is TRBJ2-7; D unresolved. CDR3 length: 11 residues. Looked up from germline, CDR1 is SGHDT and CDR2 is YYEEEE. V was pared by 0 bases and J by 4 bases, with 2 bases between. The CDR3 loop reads CASSLGYEQYF. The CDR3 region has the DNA TGTGCCAGCAGCTTGGGGTACGAGCAGTACTTC.

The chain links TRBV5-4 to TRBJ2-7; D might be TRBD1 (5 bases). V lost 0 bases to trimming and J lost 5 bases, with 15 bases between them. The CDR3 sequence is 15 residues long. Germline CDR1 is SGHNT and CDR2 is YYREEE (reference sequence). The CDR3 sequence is CASSLVARAGNEQYF. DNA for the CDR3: TGTGCCAGCAGCTTGGTTGCCAGGGCCGGAAACGAGCAGTACTTC.